The 19 T cell receptor beta chains presented below share a single source sample, sequenced in a study of cytomegalovirus exposure and HLA in healthy donors. Primers: 60 Vbeta forward and 13 Jbeta reverse. Here immunoSEQ multiplex PCR was the method, and the copy in TCRdb shows in-frame clones only, minus some. The data include around 39,000 clones; the top ten clones carry just under 4%. Sequenced input: PBMCs. These receptors were obtained from a male donor in good health and CMV-seronegative.

This sequence joins TRBV19 and TRBJ2-7; the D gene is possibly TRBD1 (5 bases). V gave up 0 bases and J gave up 2 bases, with 14 bases separating them. The germline gives CDR1 LNHDA, CDR2 SQIVND (reference sequence). The CDR3 loop spans 16 amino acids. This CDR3 reads CASSIDQQGMTYEQYF. CDR3 sequence (DNA): TGTGCCAGTAGTATAGATCAGCAGGGAATGACCTACGAGCAGTACTTC. Based on the CDR3 plus reference TRBV19 and TRBJ2-7, the full variable domain is DGGITQSPKYLFRKEGQNVTLSCEQNLNHDAMYWYRQDPGQGLRLIYYSQIVNDFQKGDIAEGYSVSREKKESFPLTVTSAQKNPTAFYLCASSIDQQGMTYEQYFGPGTRLTVT.

The chain combines TRBV11-2 with TRBJ2-7; D unclear. V gave up 1 base and J gave up 0 bases, with 4 bases separating them. CDR1 and CDR2 from the germline V gene are SGHAT and FQNNGV. The CDR3 length is 13 residues. Written as DNA, the CDR3 is TGTGCCAGCAGCTTAGCGAGCTCCTACGAGCAGTACTTC. It codes for CASSLASSYEQYF.

This rearrangement joins TRBV18 to TRBJ2-5; 8 bases are a match to TRBD1. With the DNA end fitting TRBJ2-7 better, the J assignment may be wrong. The germline gives CDR1 KGHSH, CDR2 LQKENI. The CDR3 length is 14 residues. Here the CDR3 DNA reads TGTGCCAGCTCACCACTTGAACAGGGGGACGAGCAGTACTTC. Protein sequence: CASSPLEQGDEQYF.

The chain carries TRBV4-1 and TRBJ1-2; TRBD1 matches 7 bases. CDR1 is MGHRA, CDR2 YSYEKL, per germline. J gave up 0 bases and V 0 bases, and 4 bases lay outside the gene matches. CDR3 size: 16 residues. The DNA of the CDR3 is TGCGCCAGCAGCCAAGATCGGGACAGACCTAACTATGGCTACACCTTC. Translated, it gives CASSQDRDRPNYGYTF.

The chain recombines TRBV7-9 with TRBJ1-5, with 8 bases that match TRBD1. The CDR3 runs to 14 residues. The junction had 0 bases not matched to a gene; V was cut back by 1 base and J by 4 bases. Germline V CDR1 and CDR2: SEHNR, FQNEAQ (reference sequence). For the CDR3, the DNA is TGTGCCAGCAGCTTAGGGACAGGGAATCAGCCCCAGCATTTT. It yields the protein CASSLGTGNQPQHF.

The chain links TRBV5-1 to TRBJ1-2, with D possibly matching TRBD1 (5 bases). This CDR3 comprises 14 residues. Germline loops: CDR1 SGHRS, CDR2 YFSETQ. V was clipped by 4 bases and J by 4 bases, with 14 bases between them. The CDR3 region has the DNA TGCGCCAGCAGCGCGGAGGGGCAGCCCTATGGCTACACCTTC. Translating gives CASSAEGQPYGYTF.

The V gene is TRBV7-9, the J gene TRBJ1-1, with TRBD1 identical over 8 bases. Germline values: CDR1 SEHNR, CDR2 FQNEAQ (reference sequence). Unmatched junction bases numbered 2, after V lost 5 bases and J lost 3 bases. The CDR3 has 13 residues. In nucleotides, the CDR3 is TGTGCCAGCAGCCTGACAGGGGACACTGAAGCTTTCTTT. It codes for CASSLTGDTEAFF.

The V and J genes are TRBV7-9 and TRBJ1-5, with 12 bases matching TRBD1. Germline CDR1 SEHNR, CDR2 FQNEAQ (reference sequence). The CDR3 has 18 amino acids. V lost 2 bases, J lost 5 bases, and 10 bases stayed unmatched. CDR3 in amino acids: CASSLWRRDRGRDQPQHF. The CDR3 nucleotides are TGTGCCAGCAGCTTATGGAGAAGGGACAGGGGGCGAGATCAGCCCCAGCATTTT.

CDR3 sequence reads: CAWSAGLSDTQYF. CDR3 DNA sequence: TGTGCCTGGAGTGCGGGACTCTCAGATACGCAGTATTTT. This chain connects TRBV30 to TRBJ2-3; weak D call: TRBD2 (6 bases). The CDR3 is 13 residues long. The germline gives CDR1 GTSNPN, CDR2 SVGIG (reference sequence). The V end was cut by 1 base, the J end by 4 bases, with 9 bases between.

About this clone itself: This CDR3 is missing its conserved last phenylalanine or tryptophan, likely due to a read error. The J gene is TRBJ2-7, the V gene TRBV9, with 8 nucleotides matching TRBD2. CDR3 size: 15 residues. V lost 4 bases and J lost 0; bases outside the gene matches: 6. CDR1 is SGDLS, CDR2 YYNGEE, per germline. In DNA, the CDR3 is TGTGCCAGCAGCCGGGGGGGATCGTACTCCTACGAGCAGTACCTC. Translation: CASSRGGSYSYEQYL.

The chain uses TRBV9 and TRBJ2-5; 14 bases map to TRBD2. This CDR3 contains 16 residues. Germline CDR1 is SGDLS and CDR2 is YYNGEE. Trimming took 0 bases from V and 5 from J; bases not matched to a gene: 3. In DNA, the CDR3 is TGTGCCAGCAGCGTAGCGACTAGCGGGGGGGCCGAGACCCAGTACTTC. As protein: CASSVATSGGAETQYF.

The rearrangement uses TRBV9 and TRBJ1-1, with a tentative D call TRBD1 (6 bases). The CDR3 extends over 16 amino acids. With 5 bases removed from V and 0 bases from J, the gap between germline ends came to 17 bases. Germline V gene lookup returns CDR1 SGDLS and CDR2 YYNGEE. The CDR3 DNA sequence: TGTGCCAGCAGTGAGCAAAGGGGGGGGATGAACACTGAAGCTTTCTTT. Translating it yields CASSEQRGGMNTEAFF.

This rearrangement joins TRBV4-1 to TRBJ2-2; possibly TRBD2 for D (5 bases). The CDR3 spans 18 residues. CDR1 MGHRA and CDR2 YSYEKL come from the germline V gene. V dropped 2 bases and J dropped 9 bases, with 25 bases sitting between them. The CDR3 sequence: CASSQKDGQEAGNRELFF. In DNA, the CDR3 is TGCGCCAGCAGCCAAAAAGACGGTCAGGAGGCTGGGAACCGGGAGCTGTTTTTT.

The V gene is TRBV5-4, the J gene TRBJ1-2; D is undetermined. V dropped 0 bases and J dropped 6 bases, with 6 bases sitting between them. Germline CDR1 SGHNT, CDR2 YYREEE (reference sequence). The CDR3 runs 12 residues. The CDR3 loop is CASSLDLDGYTF. CDR3 DNA: TGTGCCAGCAGCTTGGATCTCGATGGCTACACCTTC.

V usage is TRBV7-6 and J usage is TRBJ2-7; D is undetermined. The CDR3 length is 18 residues. Germline CDR1 SGHVS, CDR2 FNYEAQ. With 0 bases removed from V and 0 bases from J, the gap between germline ends came to 18 bases. DNA for the CDR3: TGTGCCAGCAGCTTAGCGATTCCCCCCCCAACGAGCTCCTACGAGCAGTACTTC. Translated, it gives CASSLAIPPPTSSYEQYF.

V is TRBV19 and J is TRBJ2-2, with TRBD2 identical over 9 bases. The trim removed 7 bases at V and 2 bases at J, leaving 8 bases unmatched. CDR1 LNHDA and CDR2 SQIVND come from the germline V gene (reference sequence). The CDR3 has 16 residues. CDR3 amino acids: CASTLSGGQNTGELFF. The DNA for the CDR3 is TGTGCCAGTACCCTTAGCGGGGGCCAAAACACCGGGGAGCTGTTTTTT.

V gene TRBV5-6 combines with J gene TRBJ1-1; possibly TRBD1 for D (5 bases). This CDR3 has 14 amino acids. The germline V gene encodes CDR1 SGHDT and CDR2 YYEEEE. Trimming left V 0 bases short and J 0 bases short, with 6 bases between. CDR3 protein: CASSLGTMNTEAFF. In DNA, the CDR3 is TGTGCCAGCAGCTTGGGGACAATGAACACTGAAGCTTTCTTT.

J is TRBJ1-5 and V is TRBV19; 8 bases are a match to TRBD1. In germline, CDR1 is LNHDA, CDR2 SQIVND (reference sequence). The CDR3 has 16 residues. The V and J ends lost 1 base and 0 bases, in that order; junction bases with no gene match: 2. The CDR3 region is CASSIGQGLSNQPQHF. CDR3 nucleotide sequence: TGTGCCAGTAGTATAGGACAGGGGCTTAGCAATCAGCCCCAGCATTTT. The variable domain in full, completed from reference TRBV19 and TRBJ1-5, reads DGGITQSPKYLFRKEGQNVTLSCEQNLNHDAMYWYRQDPGQGLRLIYYSQIVNDFQKGDIAEGYSVSREKKESFPLTVTSAQKNPTAFYLCASSIGQGLSNQPQHFGDGTRLSIL.

The CDR3 DNA reads TGTGCCAGCAGTTCCCCTTTCCGGTCGCCGAGCAATCAGCCCCAGCATTTT. It codes for CASSSPFRSPSNQPQHF. The rearrangement uses TRBV28 and TRBJ1-5; D is ambiguous. Germline-derived CDR1 and CDR2 are MDHEN and SYDVKM. With 4 bases removed from V and 1 base from J, the gap between germline ends came to 17 bases. The CDR3 length is 17 residues.